These T cell receptor beta chains were read from a single sample in a study of shared clonotypes between healthy human individuals. Sequenced by immunoSEQ multiplex PCR; TCRdb stores in-frame clones only, minus some. The sample holds some 630,000 clones, 60% to 80% seen once. Sequenced material: memory CD4+ T cells sorted from blood. The receptors here all came from a woman in her 30s in good health. Each CDR3 is given with its conserved first and last residue. A D gene is named only where the DNA matches it firmly. Only part of the rows carry a size: once, few, many, or a class if the clone is expanded.

clone_size | j_call | d_call | v_call | cdr3_aa | cdr3_nt
- | TRBJ2-1 | - | TRBV2 | CASSAGLTNEQFF | TGTGCCAGCAGTGCCGGACTAACGAATGAGCAGTTCTTC
- | TRBJ1-1 | - | TRBV6-4 | CASSDFWESTEAFF | TGTGCCAGCAGTGACTTTTGGGAATCCACTGAAGCTTTCTTT
many | TRBJ2-3 | TRBD2 | TRBV5-4 | CASSERTSGSTDTQYF | TGTGCCAGCAGTGAACGGACTAGCGGGAGCACAGATACGCAGTATTTT
- | TRBJ2-7 | TRBD2 | TRBV19 | CASPAYNPRLAGVLGYEQYF | TGTGCCAGTCCCGCCTATAACCCTCGACTAGCGGGAGTTTTGGGCTACGAGCAGTACTTC
- | TRBJ1-1 | - | TRBV28 | CASSSPWGDGTEAFF | TGTGCCAGCAGTTCCCCCTGGGGGGATGGCACTGAAGCTTTCTTT
- | TRBJ1-1 | - | TRBV20-1 | CRVRDAFF | TGCAGAGTGCGGGACGCTTTCTTT
few | TRBJ2-1 | TRBD2 | TRBV19 | CASSPRGDEQFF | TGTGCCAGTAGCCCCCGGGGGGATGAGCAGTTCTTC
- | TRBJ2-1 | TRBD2 | TRBV19 | CASSGRMEREALSYNEQFF | TGTGCCAGTAGTGGCAGAATGGAGCGGGAGGCCCTATCCTACAATGAGCAGTTCTTC
few | TRBJ1-3 | - | TRBV25-1 | CASSSPPNSGNTIYF | TGTGCCAGCAGTTCTCCCCCCAACTCTGGAAACACCATATATTTT
once | TRBJ1-1 | - | TRBV19 | CASCRRGITEAFF | TGTGCCAGCTGTCGCCGGGGTATCACTGAAGCTTTCTTT
- | TRBJ2-5 | - | TRBV27 | CASPVRVLNSQETQYF | TGTGCCAGCCCTGTCCGGGTCCTCAACTCCCAAGAGACCCAGTACTTC
- | TRBJ2-7 | TRBD2 | TRBV5-1 | CASSFSTGGIYEQYF | TGCGCCAGCAGCTTCTCCACGGGAGGGATCTACGAGCAGTACTTC
few | TRBJ2-1 | - | TRBV9 | CASSVGNPGELSNEQFF | TGTGCCAGCAGCGTAGGCAATCCGGGGGAGTTGAGCAATGAGCAGTTCTTC
- | TRBJ2-5 | - | TRBV28 | CASSPGDSETQYF | TGTGCCAGCAGTCCGGGAGACAGCGAGACCCAGTACTTC
- | TRBJ2-7 | - | TRBV11-2 | CASSLDLTSGMLYEQYF | TGTGCCAGCAGCTTAGATCTTACCAGCGGAATGCTCTACGAGCAGTACTTC
once | TRBJ2-7 | - | TRBV27 | CASKGHGSEQYF | TGTGCCAGCAAAGGTCACGGATCCGAGCAGTACTTC
- | TRBJ2-7 | - | TRBV9 | CASSPSDRSHEQYF | TGTGCCAGCAGCCCCTCTGACAGGTCCCACGAGCAGTACTTC
- | TRBJ1-3 | - | TRBV7-9 | CASRPAGGSGNTIYF | TGTGCCAGCAGACCGGCGGGGGGCTCTGGAAACACCATATATTTT
- | TRBJ2-2 | - | TRBV11-2 | CASSLGWQNTGELFF | TGTGCCAGCAGCTTAGGGTGGCAGAACACCGGGGAGCTGTTTTTT
- | TRBJ2-7 | TRBD1 | TRBV28 | CASSLPTGDYEQYF | TGTGCCAGCAGCCTCCCGACAGGGGACTACGAGCAGTACTTC
- | TRBJ1-1 | TRBD1 | TRBV4-1 | CASSRPGQGTEAFF | TGCGCCAGCAGCCGGCCGGGACAGGGGACTGAAGCTTTCTTT
- | TRBJ1-3 | - | TRBV28 | CASRTGTEDTIYF | TGTGCCAGCAGGACCGGGACGGAGGACACCATATATTTT
- | TRBJ2-7 | - | TRBV6-6 | CASSYSRSGRISDF | TGTGCCAGCAGTTACTCGAGATCCGGGAGAATATCGGACTTC
- | TRBJ2-1 | TRBD2 | TRBV7-3 | CASSLKVGGSISDEQFF | TGTGCCAGCAGCTTAAAGGTCGGCGGGAGTATCAGCGATGAGCAGTTCTTC
- | TRBJ1-5 | - | TRBV5-3 | CARSFFPYQPQHF | TGTGCCAGAAGCTTCTTCCCTTATCAGCCCCAGCATTTT
few | TRBJ1-3 | - | TRBV2 | CASSGVGGSSGNTIYF | TGTGCCAGCAGTGGGGTAGGTGGATCCTCTGGAAACACCATATATTTT
few | TRBJ2-1 | TRBD2 | TRBV14 | CASSRERPGLAGDWSYNEQFF | TGTGCCAGCAGCCGCGAACGACCGGGACTAGCGGGAGATTGGAGCTACAATGAGCAGTTCTTC
- | TRBJ2-2 | - | TRBV19 | CASSIRKGWTGELFF | TGTGCCAGTAGTATACGAAAGGGATGGACCGGGGAGCTGTTTTTT
- | TRBJ2-1 | - | TRBV6-5 | CASSSHSDEQFF | TGTGCCAGCAGTTCCCACAGTGATGAGCAGTTCTTC
- | TRBJ2-5 | - | TRBV30 | CAWSSHRALGETQYF | TGTGCCTGGAGTTCACACAGGGCCCTGGGGGAGACCCAGTACTTC
- | TRBJ2-7 | TRBD1 | TRBV2 | CASTRTGRTHEQYF | TGTGCCAGCACACGGACAGGGCGAACCCACGAGCAGTACTTC
- | TRBJ1-1 | - | TRBV5-1 | CASDKIGGAETEAFF | TGCGCCAGCGACAAGATCGGGGGGGCGGAAACTGAAGCTTTCTTT
- | TRBJ2-7 | - | TRBV6-5 | CASSDGSLSMEQYF | TGTGCCAGCAGTGACGGGAGTCTCAGTATGGAGCAGTACTTC
- | TRBJ2-1 | - | TRBV5-1 | CASSFQVRYNEQFF | TGCGCCAGCAGCTTTCAAGTGAGGTACAATGAGCAGTTCTTC
- | TRBJ2-4 | - | TRBV12-5 | CASGLVPTEYF | TGTGCTAGTGGTTTGGTCCCTACCGAGTACTTC
- | TRBJ2-2 | - | TRBV19 | CASSRLSTGELFF | TGTGCCAGTAGTCGTCTTAGCACCGGGGAGCTGTTTTTT
- | TRBJ2-7 | TRBD2 | TRBV7-2 | CASSTTSGRSYEQYF | TGTGCCAGCAGTACTACTAGCGGGAGGTCTTACGAGCAGTACTTC
- | TRBJ2-2 | - | TRBV5-1 | CASSVLRSIGTGELFF | TGCGCCAGCAGCGTCCTTCGGAGTATTGGAACCGGGGAGCTGTTTTTT
- | TRBJ2-7 | - | TRBV29-1 | CSVGRDLRTAEQYF | TGCAGCGTTGGGAGGGACCTCCGCACCGCCGAGCAGTACTTC
- | TRBJ2-7 | TRBD2 | TRBV9 | CASKTSGSHEQYF | TGTGCCAGCAAGACTAGCGGGAGCCACGAGCAGTACTTC
- | TRBJ2-3 | TRBD2 | TRBV6-1 | CASSEWGGVTDTQYF | TGTGCCAGCAGTGAATGGGGGGGGGTAACAGATACGCAGTATTTT
- | TRBJ1-3 | - | TRBV28 | CASSLDPQRQMRGNTIYF | TGTGCCAGCAGTTTGGACCCCCAGAGACAAATGCGGGGAAACACCATATATTTT
- | TRBJ2-1 | - | TRBV18 | CASSLSRDEQFF | TGTGCCAGCTCCCTTTCCCGGGATGAGCAGTTCTTC
- | TRBJ2-5 | TRBD2 | TRBV4-2 | CASSLVTSWYQETQYF | TGTGCCAGCAGCTTGGTGACTAGCTGGTACCAAGAGACCCAGTACTTC
- | TRBJ1-1 | - | TRBV6-5 | CASSEGQESTEAFF | TGTGCCAGCAGTGAAGGTCAGGAGTCCACTGAAGCTTTCTTT
- | TRBJ2-5 | TRBD1 | TRBV18 | CASSPGQGETQYF | TGTGCCAGCTCACCCGGACAGGGGGAGACCCAGTACTTC
- | TRBJ2-7 | TRBD2 | TRBV7-9 | CASSLVSGRVAYEQYF | TGTGCCAGCAGCTTAGTGAGCGGGAGGGTCGCCTACGAGCAGTACTTC
- | TRBJ2-1 | - | TRBV14 | CASSQGGRGAYNEQFF | TGTGCCAGCAGCCAAGGTGGGAGAGGCGCCTACAATGAGCAGTTCTTC
- | TRBJ1-2 | TRBD1 | TRBV6-1 | CASSERQGNYGYTF | TGTGCCAGCAGTGAGCGACAGGGAAACTATGGCTACACCTTC
- | TRBJ2-3 | TRBD2 | TRBV10-1 | CASSEFSSGSKDTQYF | TGCGCCAGCAGTGAGTTTTCTAGCGGGAGTAAAGATACGCAGTATTTT
- | TRBJ2-1 | TRBD2 | TRBV10-3 | CAISESAASGSGYNEQFF | TGTGCCATCAGTGAGTCGGCGGCTAGCGGTTCTGGCTACAATGAGCAGTTCTTC
- | TRBJ2-7 | - | TRBV5-1 | CASSYRARGSYEQYF | TGCGCCAGCAGCTATAGGGCCCGAGGCAGCTACGAGCAGTACTTC
- | TRBJ2-5 | - | TRBV11-1 | CASSPPGASQETQYF | TGTGCCAGCAGCCCCCCCGGGGCGTCTCAAGAGACCCAGTACTTC
- | TRBJ2-7 | - | TRBV15 | CATSRDITVHEQYF | TGTGCCACCAGCAGAGATATAACTGTCCACGAGCAGTACTTC
few | TRBJ2-4 | TRBD1 | TRBV30 | CASAGQGNIQYF | TGTGCCTCTGCAGGACAGGGGAACATTCAGTACTTC
- | TRBJ2-1 | TRBD2 | TRBV9 | CASSVTGTTYNEQFF | TGTGCCAGCAGCGTAACGGGGACTACCTACAATGAGCAGTTCTTC
- | TRBJ2-1 | - | TRBV29-1 | CSVEVQGDNEQFF | TGCAGCGTTGAAGTGCAGGGTGACAATGAGCAGTTCTTC
- | TRBJ2-7 | - | TRBV5-4 | CASSSLRENQNEQYF | TGTGCCAGCAGCTCATTACGGGAGAACCAAAACGAGCAGTACTTC
- | TRBJ2-7 | TRBD2 | TRBV5-1 | CASSLGASGRGEQYF | TGCGCCAGCAGCTTGGGGGCTAGCGGGAGAGGCGAGCAGTACTTC
- | TRBJ1-1 | - | TRBV11-2 | CASSLDKFTEAFF | TGTGCCAGCAGCTTAGATAAGTTCACTGAAGCTTTCTTT